These 17 T cell receptor beta chains share one sample of origin, sequenced in a study of cytomegalovirus exposure and HLA in healthy donors. The primer mix had 60 Vbeta and 13 Jbeta primers. Profiled with immunoSEQ multiplex PCR; TCRdb holds only in-frame clones, not every one. The sample holds around 140,000 clones, 87% seen once. What was sequenced was PBMCs. The receptors stem from a woman aged 30 to 39 in good health and CMV-seronegative.

The chain is built from TRBV5-1 and TRBJ1-1; the match to TRBD1 covers 8 bases. The CDR3 sequence is 15 residues long. Germline V CDR1 and CDR2: SGHRS, YFSETQ. The V and J ends lost 3 bases and 6 bases, in that order; junction bases with no gene match: 10. The CDR3 protein is CASSSGQGGAPEAFF. CDR3 nucleotides: TGCGCCAGCAGCTCCGGACAGGGTGGAGCGCCTGAAGCTTTCTTT.

The table lists this clone with a few counts. The rearrangement uses TRBV5-4 and TRBJ1-4, with 9 bases aligning to TRBD1. The V segment lost 4 bases and the J segment 5 bases; nucleotides outside the gene matches: 3. The CDR3 covers 14 residues. Germline CDR1 and CDR2: SGHNT and YYREEE (reference sequence). CDR3 bases: TGTGCCAGCAGCCCTGGACAGGGGAATGAAAAACTGTTTTTT. This gives the protein CASSPGQGNEKLFF. The variable domain in full, with the rest retrieved from reference TRBV5-4 and TRBJ1-4, is ETGVTQSPTHLIKTRGQQVTLRCSSQSGHNTVSWYQQALGQGPQFIFQYYREEENGRGNFPPRFSGLQFPNYSSELNVNALELDDSALYLCASSPGQGNEKLFFGSGTQLSVL.

This clone was picked up a small number of times. The chain recombines TRBV7-6 with TRBJ1-6; D gene unclear. Trimming removed 1 base from V and 5 bases from J, with 12 bases in between. From germline, CDR1 is SGHVS and CDR2 FNYEAQ. The CDR3 covers 16 residues. This CDR3 is CASSLGASFDNSPLHF. CDR3 DNA: TGTGCCAGCAGCTTAGGGGCCAGTTTCGATAATTCACCCCTCCACTTT.

This chain links TRBV28 with TRBJ2-7, with D tentatively TRBD1 (6 bases). Germline V lookup: CDR1 MDHEN, CDR2 SYDVKM. Trimming shortened V by 3 bases and J by 0 bases, and 9 bases separated the two germline ends. CDR3 length: 14 amino acids. The CDR3 protein is CASSFRTASYEQYF. The CDR3 DNA sequence: TGTGCCAGCAGTTTTAGGACAGCCTCCTACGAGCAGTACTTC.

The V gene is TRBV5-1, the J gene TRBJ2-2; 8 nucleotides line up with TRBD2. V lost 6 bases to trimming and J lost 4 bases; unmatched junction nucleotides: 5. Germline V gene lookup returns CDR1 SGHRS and CDR2 YFSETQ. The CDR3 extends over 14 amino acids. CDR3: CASTHGGVTGELFF. The CDR3 DNA is TGCGCCAGCACCCACGGGGGGGTCACCGGGGAGCTGTTTTTT.

To note about this clone: Since no conserved phenylalanine or tryptophan closes the CDR3, a read error is the likely cause. The genes are TRBV4-3 and TRBJ2-7, with 7 nucleotides matching TRBD2. V trimming: 0 bases; J trimming: 5 bases; junction bases outside the gene matches: 16. Germline loops: CDR1 LGHNA, CDR2 YSLEER. CDR3 length equals 18 residues. The CDR3 nucleotides are TGCGCCAGCAGCCAAGATTCCCCCGGGGGGAGGGCCCCCAACGAGCAGTACCTC. Residues: CASSQDSPGGRAPNEQYL.

J is TRBJ1-2 and V is TRBV25-1, with 7 bases that match TRBD1. The V gene end was trimmed by 6 bases and the J gene end by 4 bases; junction bases not matched to a gene: 5. Germline V gene sequence: CDR1 MGHDK, CDR2 SYGVNS. The CDR3 extends over 13 amino acids. The CDR3, as DNA: TGTGCCAGCAGCCGACAGGGAGTCTATGGCTACACCTTC. Its translation: CASSRQGVYGYTF.

The genes are TRBV30 and TRBJ2-1; 7 bases fit TRBD2. Germline loops: CDR1 GTSNPN, CDR2 SVGIG (reference sequence). This CDR3 spans 15 amino acids. After removal of 0 bases from V and 7 bases from J, the junction contained 9 bases not matched to a gene. CDR3 residues: CAWSVRGVRRNEQFF. CDR3 in DNA: TGTGCCTGGAGTGTACGGGGGGTACGGAGGAATGAGCAGTTCTTC.

This clone was detected once. V is TRBV4-3 and J is TRBJ2-1; possibly TRBD2 for D (5 bases). In germline, CDR1 is LGHNA, CDR2 YSLEER. The CDR3 is 15 amino acids. Trimming removed 0 bases at V and 6 bases at J, with 12 bases between. The CDR3 coding sequence is TGCGCCAGCAGCCAAGAACTCATGCGGGCCAATGAGCAGTTCTTC. Its translation: CASSQELMRANEQFF.

This clone has a single count. The chain links TRBV7-3 to TRBJ2-7, with D maybe TRBD1 (6 bases). Germline V gene data show CDR1 as SGHTA and CDR2 as FQGTGA. The V end lost 5 bases, the J end lost 0 bases, and 14 bases lay between the germline ends. CDR3 size: 15 residues. CDR3 region: CASSPTPDSSYEQYF. CDR3 in DNA: TGTGCCAGCAGCCCAACCCCGGACAGCTCCTACGAGCAGTACTTC.

The chain links TRBV27 to TRBJ2-1; 10 bases match TRBD1. V lost 7 bases and J lost 9; bases outside the gene matches: 6. The V gene's germline CDR1 is MNHEY and CDR2 SMNVEV (reference sequence). This CDR3 has 13 amino acids. The CDR3 spells CASTRTGGVEQFF. CDR3 DNA: TGTGCCAGCACCAGGACAGGGGGAGTTGAGCAGTTCTTC.

This clone has only one observation. A read error may produce the germline difference seen at one junction end. The chain links TRBV18 to TRBJ2-7; TRBD1 might be the D (6 bases). From germline, CDR1 is KGHSH and CDR2 LQKENI. The CDR3 is made up of 13 amino acids. As DNA, the CDR3 is TGTGCCAGCTCACCATCCCGACAGGCGCCCCCCCACTTC. Translated: CASSPSRQAPPHF.

The chain carries TRBV19 and TRBJ2-7, with 7 bases lining up with TRBD1. V was pared by 4 bases and J by 3 bases, with 3 bases of the junction left unmatched. This CDR3 region has 13 residues. Germline V gives CDR1 LNHDA, CDR2 SQIVND (reference sequence). CDR3 nucleotides: TGTGCCAGTAGTAGGGGGACAGTCTACGAGCAGTACTTC. Translated: CASSRGTVYEQYF.

The V and J genes are TRBV2 and TRBJ1-5; a weak D match, TRBD1 (6 bases). Germline assignment: CDR1 SNHLY and CDR2 FYNNEI. With 9 bases removed from V and 6 bases from J, the gap between germline ends came to 15 bases. This CDR3 has 13 residues. CDR3: CASYRDMGQPQHF. DNA for the CDR3: TGTGCCAGTTATCGGGACATGGGTCAGCCCCAGCATTTT.

This clone came up once. The chain is built from TRBV6-1 and TRBJ2-1; 7 nucleotides line up with TRBD1. This CDR3 comprises 16 residues. The germline CDR1 and CDR2 sequences are MNHNS and SASEGT. The V segment lost 2 bases and the J segment 8 bases; nucleotides outside the gene matches: 12. CDR3 DNA sequence: TGTGCCAGCAGTGAAACAGGGACAGCCAAACGGGATGAGCAGTTCTTC. Translation: CASSETGTAKRDEQFF.

The rearrangement links TRBV7-8 to TRBJ2-2; TRBD2 matches at 11 bases. J gave up 7 bases and V 3 bases, and 7 bases lay outside the gene matches. The CDR3 contains 16 residues. CDR1 is SGHVS, CDR2 FQNEAQ, per germline. The CDR3: CASSLIAGGPGGELFF. The CDR3 nucleotides are TGTGCCAGCAGCTTGATAGCGGGAGGGCCTGGCGGGGAGCTGTTTTTT.

Comment on this clone: This sample also contains other DNA sequences that code for the same CDR3. The chain uses TRBV7-2 and TRBJ1-2, with TRBD1 identical over 7 bases. The CDR3 has 14 residues. Germline V gene data show CDR1 as SGHTA and CDR2 as FQGNSA. J gave up 2 bases and V 0 bases, and 0 bases lay outside the gene matches. CDR3 residues: CASSLAQGNYGYTF. For the CDR3, the DNA is TGTGCCAGCAGCTTAGCACAGGGGAACTATGGCTACACCTTC.